Here is one T cell receptor (beta chain) with its context. The antigen is undetermined. The data were taken from a study of shared clonotypes between healthy human individuals. Findings and caveats of the study: Represented diversity (both genetic and exposure-history) was limited by the small number of donors.

Several immunoSEQ 96-well plates shared each subset's DNA, each plate a replicate. Some clones are missing from TCRdb's copy, which holds only in-frame ones; the method was immunoSEQ multiplex PCR. The sample holds some 1.5 million clones, around 98% seen once. It was into CD45RA+ naive and CD45RA-negative memory subsets that the CD4+ cells were split. The germline V gene has CDR1 MNHNS and CDR2 SASEGT. The CDR3 has 10 residues. Trimming stripped 8 bases from V and 7 bases from J, with 9 bases between. This clonotype was obtained from a man aged 25-40 years in good health. Sequenced: naive CD4+ T cells sorted from blood. The subset is: CD45RA+ positively selected. The gene calls are TRBV6-1 and TRBJ2-7; no clear D gene. CDR3 loop: CASGRGEQYF. In DNA, the CDR3 is TGTGCCAGCGGACGTGGTGAGCAGTACTTC.